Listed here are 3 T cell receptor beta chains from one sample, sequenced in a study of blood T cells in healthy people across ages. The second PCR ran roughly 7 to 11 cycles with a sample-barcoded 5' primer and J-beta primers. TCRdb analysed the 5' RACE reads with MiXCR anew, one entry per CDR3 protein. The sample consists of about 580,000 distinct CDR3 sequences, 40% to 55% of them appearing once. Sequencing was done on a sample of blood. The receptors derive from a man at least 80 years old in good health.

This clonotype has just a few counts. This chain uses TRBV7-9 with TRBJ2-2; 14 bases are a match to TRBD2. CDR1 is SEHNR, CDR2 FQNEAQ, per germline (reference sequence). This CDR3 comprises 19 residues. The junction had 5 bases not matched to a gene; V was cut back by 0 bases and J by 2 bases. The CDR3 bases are TGTGCCAGCAGCTTAGCGCCCGGACTAGCGGGAGGAAACACCGGGGAGCTGTTTTTT. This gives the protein CASSLAPGLAGGNTGELFF.

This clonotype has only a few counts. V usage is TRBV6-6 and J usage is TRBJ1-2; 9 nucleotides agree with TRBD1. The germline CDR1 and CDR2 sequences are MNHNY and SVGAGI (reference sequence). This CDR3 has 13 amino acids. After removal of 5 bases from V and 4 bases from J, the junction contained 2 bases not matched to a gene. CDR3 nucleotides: TGTGCCAGCAGTGGACAGGGGTTCTATGGCTACACCTTC. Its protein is CASSGQGFYGYTF.

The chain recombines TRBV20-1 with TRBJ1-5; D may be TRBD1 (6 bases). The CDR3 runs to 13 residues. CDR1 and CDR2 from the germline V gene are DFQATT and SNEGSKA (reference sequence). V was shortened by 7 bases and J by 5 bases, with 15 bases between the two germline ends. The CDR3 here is CSVHGGLYQPQHF. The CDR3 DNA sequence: TGCAGTGTCCATGGGGGGCTGTATCAGCCCCAGCATTTT.